This T cell receptor (beta chain) was recovered during a study of blood T cells in healthy people across ages. This clonotype occurred a few times. The antigen remains unidentified. Study results and limitations: With age, beta diversity per million T cells declined roughly linearly, significantly by 30 to 40.

The germline V gene encodes CDR1 MDHEN and CDR2 SYDVKM. The CDR3 loop spans 13 amino acids. The V gene lost 1 base and the J gene lost 14 bases, with 17 bases spanning the gap. Sample-barcoded 5' priming and a J-beta primer mix drove a second PCR of about 6 to 12 cycles. TCRdb re-analysed the 5' RACE reads in MiXCR, keeping a single row per CDR3 protein. The data hold 1 million or so distinct CDR3 sequences, with approximately 26% observed a single time. The study isolated at least 6.5 million PBMCs from each sample. These same data were also listed under a study on T cells of mothers and their children.

This clonotype originated in a girl under 10 years old in good health. This chain connects TRBV28 to TRBJ1-2, with D unclear. What was sequenced was blood. Written as DNA, the CDR3 is TGTGCCAGCAGTTTATTTTTTTCGAACGGAAGTACCTTC. Amino acid sequence: CASSLFFSNGSTF.